This T cell receptor (beta chain) was profiled in a study of OX40 agonist ivuxolimab in advanced cancers. Overall study: With ivuxolimab, an agonistic anti-OX40 (CD134) antibody, patients were treated. A partial response was reached by three patients: one with hepatocellular carcinoma and two with cutaneous melanoma. Broader study findings: Expanded clones belonging to CD8+ T cells outnumbered, on average, those of CD4+.

On cycle 4 day 1 and cycle 7 day 1, as well as at baseline, blood was sampled. Worth noting for this clone: The antigen is not known.

The CDR3 contains 13 residues. CDR1 and CDR2 (germline): SGDLS, YYNGEE. V was pared by 6 bases and J by 3 bases, with 10 bases between. Sequenced by immunoSEQ multiplex PCR; TCRdb stores in-frame clones only, minus some. Here the sample spans 71,000 or so clones, roughly 92% being singletons. The clonotype originates from an adult with an advanced solid tumor such as melanoma, head and neck, liver or kidney cancer. The chain employs TRBV9 and TRBJ1-3; D is uncertain. This specimen was CD4+ or CD8+ T cells sorted from blood, taken in a trial of the OX40 agonist ivuxolimab. The CDR3 DNA reads TGTGCCAGCACCCGGGGTGGTGGAAACACCATATATTTT. Translation: CASTRGGGNTIYF. Supplemented by reference TRBV9 and TRBJ1-3, the full variable domain reads DSGVTQTPKHLITATGQRVTLRCSPRSGDLSVYWYQQSLDQGLQFLIQYYNGEERAKGNILERFSAQQFPDLHSELNLSSLELGDSALYFCASTRGGGNTIYFGEGSWLTVV.